This T cell receptor beta chain originates from a study of CD8 T cells in Susac syndrome. CDR3 size: 15 residues. J lost 0 bases, V lost 4 bases, and 3 bases had no gene match. Reverse transcription of about 0.45 to 1 ug RNA was performed with random hexamers. One entry per CDR3 protein, called by TCRdb with MiXCR from the immunoSEQ multiplex PCR reads. The sample lists fewer than 350,000 distinct CDR3 sequences, about nine tenths occurring once. Material for sequencing was CD8+ T cells from PBMCs. The J gene is TRBJ2-3, the V gene TRBV12-3 or TRBV12-4; 8 bases map to TRBD2. This TCR came from a human donor with multiple sclerosis. The DNA of the CDR3 is TGTGCCAGCAGTTCTACTAGCGGCAGCACAGATACGCAGTATTTT. This translates into CASSSTSGSTDTQYF.